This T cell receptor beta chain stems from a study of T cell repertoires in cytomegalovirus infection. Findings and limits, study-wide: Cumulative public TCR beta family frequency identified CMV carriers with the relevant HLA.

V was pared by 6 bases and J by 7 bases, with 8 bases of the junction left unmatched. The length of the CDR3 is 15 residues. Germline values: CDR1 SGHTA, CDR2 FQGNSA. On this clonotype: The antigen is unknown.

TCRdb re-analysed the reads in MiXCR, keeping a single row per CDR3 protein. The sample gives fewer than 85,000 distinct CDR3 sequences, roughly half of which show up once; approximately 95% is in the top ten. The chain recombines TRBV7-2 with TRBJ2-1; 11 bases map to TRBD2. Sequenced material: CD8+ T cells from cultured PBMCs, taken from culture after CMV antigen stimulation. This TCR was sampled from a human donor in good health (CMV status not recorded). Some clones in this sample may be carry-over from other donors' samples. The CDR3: CASRDSGGAKNEQFF. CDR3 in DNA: TGTGCCAGCAGAGATAGCGGGGGGGCCAAGAATGAGCAGTTCTTC.